The 25 T cell receptor beta chains below were found in one sample sequenced in a study of shared clonotypes between healthy human individuals. Profiled with immunoSEQ multiplex PCR; TCRdb holds only in-frame clones, not every one. The sample lists fewer than 1.6 million clones, approximately 98.5% occurring once. Sequencing was carried out using naive CD4+ T cells sorted from blood. As to subset: CD45RA+ positively selected. These receptors all stem from a young man in good health.

In its sample, this clone was seen once. The chain employs TRBV5-1 and TRBJ1-4; 9 bases agree with TRBD1. The CDR3 sequence is 14 residues long. CDR1 and CDR2 from the germline V gene are SGHRS and YFSETQ. Trimming at V came to 3 bases and at J to 8 bases, leaving 5 bases not matched to a gene. The CDR3 DNA reads as TGCGCCAGCAGCTCGACAGGGGGGAAGGAAAAACTGTTTTTT. This codes for CASSSTGGKEKLFF.

CDR3: CASRNRRGIYNEQFF. CDR3 sequence (DNA): TGTGCCAGCAGAAATAGGAGGGGGATATACAATGAGCAGTTCTTC. The V call is TRBV6-5, the J call TRBJ2-1, with D possibly being TRBD1 or TRBD2 (6 bases each). The CDR3 runs 15 residues. The germline CDR1 and CDR2 sequences are MNHEY and SVGAGI. Between the trimmed V and J ends, which lost 6 bases and 4 bases, there was a span of 16 bases.

This rearrangement joins TRBV11-3 to TRBJ2-5; 7 bases align to TRBD1. Germline CDR1 reads SGHNT; CDR2 reads YENEEA. V lost 0 bases and J lost 2; bases outside the gene matches: 12. This CDR3 contains 18 residues. CDR3 in amino acids: CASSLETGKEGGQETQYF. The CDR3 DNA reads TGTGCCAGCAGCTTAGAGACAGGGAAGGAAGGGGGACAAGAGACCCAGTACTTC.

The chain combines TRBV13 with TRBJ2-7; TRBD2 matches 9 bases. Germline CDR1 PRHDT, CDR2 FYEKMQ (reference sequence). The CDR3 loop spans 17 amino acids. V lost 0 bases to trimming and J lost 5 bases; unmatched junction nucleotides: 11. The CDR3 region has the DNA TGTGCCAGCAGCTTAGGGGCCATAGGTCTAGCGGGGCACGAGCAGTACTTC. Its protein is CASSLGAIGLAGHEQYF.

In its sample, this clone was seen once. The V and J genes are TRBV7-2 and TRBJ1-3; D uncertain. Germline V gene data show CDR1 as SGHTA and CDR2 as FQGNSA. The CDR3 consists of 16 residues. V lost 2 bases to trimming and J lost 1 base, with 12 bases between them. The CDR3 region is CASSLKGIISGNTIYF. CDR3 coding DNA: TGTGCCAGCAGCTTAAAGGGAATCATATCTGGAAACACCATATATTTT.

The chain couples TRBV5-1 to TRBJ2-7; possibly TRBD1 for D (5 bases). Between the trimmed V and J ends, which lost 6 bases and 1 base, there was a span of 11 bases. CDR3 length: 13 residues. Per the germline V gene, CDR1 is SGHRS and CDR2 is YFSETQ. The CDR3: CASTPDRSYEQYF. DNA for the CDR3: TGCGCCAGCACCCCTGACAGATCCTACGAGCAGTACTTC.

The chain carries TRBV19 and TRBJ2-2; 7 nucleotides agree with TRBD2. CDR3 length: 15 amino acids. V shed 5 bases and J 6 bases; nucleotides not matched to a gene: 9. Germline CDR1 is LNHDA and CDR2 is SQIVND (reference sequence). The CDR3 loop reads CASSQSRGRAGELFF. CDR3 sequence (DNA): TGTGCCAGTAGTCAATCTCGGGGGAGGGCCGGGGAGCTGTTTTTT. The full variable domain, with the rest looked up from reference TRBV19 and TRBJ2-2, is DGGITQSPKYLFRKEGQNVTLSCEQNLNHDAMYWYRQDPGQGLRLIYYSQIVNDFQKGDIAEGYSVSREKKESFPLTVTSAQKNPTAFYLCASSQSRGRAGELFFGEGSRLTVL.

The chain combines TRBV5-1 with TRBJ1-3, with D hard to call. The CDR3 consists of 15 residues. Germline V CDR1 and CDR2: SGHRS, YFSETQ. Between the trimmed V and J ends, which lost 2 bases and 1 base, there was a span of 10 bases. The CDR3 sequence is CASSLTAASGNTIYF. CDR3 bases: TGCGCCAGCAGCTTAACGGCTGCTTCTGGAAACACCATATATTTT.

The V call is TRBV30, the J call TRBJ2-3; 9 bases map to TRBD1. Trimming removed 3 bases from V and 2 bases from J; junction bases left unmatched: 12. The CDR3 has 17 amino acids. The V gene's germline CDR1 is GTSNPN and CDR2 SVGIG (reference sequence). The chain's CDR3 is CAWSQGGDRDFTDTQYF. In DNA, the CDR3 is TGTGCCTGGAGCCAAGGGGGGGACAGGGACTTCACAGATACGCAGTATTTT.

The chain recombines TRBV21-1 with TRBJ2-7; TRBD2, the table's D call, lacks a check against the DNA. TRBV21-1 is termed a pseudogene. CDR3 size: 17 residues. Here the CDR3 DNA reads TGTGCCAGCAGCAAGGAGACTAGCGGGAATCCGGCCTACGAGCAGTACTTC. This encodes CASSKETSGNPAYEQYF.

The chain carries TRBV6-1 and TRBJ2-2; TRBD2 matches 11 bases. V lost 5 bases, J lost 4 bases, and 3 bases stayed unmatched. CDR1 MNHNS and CDR2 SASEGT come from the germline V gene. CDR3 length: 15 residues. DNA of the CDR3: TGTGCCAGCAGTTTAGCGGGAGGGGGCACCGGGGAGCTGTTTTTT. This sequence encodes CASSLAGGGTGELFF.

The rearrangement links TRBV11-3 to TRBJ2-7, with TRBD2 matching over 13 bases. Germline trimming cut 5 bases from V and 2 bases from J; bases unmatched to any gene: 3. The CDR3 length is 15 residues. The germline gives CDR1 SGHNT, CDR2 YENEEA. This CDR3 reads CASSRGLAGAYEQYF. CDR3 nucleotide sequence: TGTGCCAGCAGCCGAGGACTAGCGGGAGCCTACGAGCAGTACTTC.

V gene TRBV15 combines with J gene TRBJ2-7; D possibly corresponds to TRBD2 (6 bases). The germline V gene has CDR1 LNHNV and CDR2 YYDKDF (reference sequence). V lost 0 bases and J 0 bases, leaving 18 bases between the germline ends. CDR3 length equals 18 residues. CDR3 sequence (DNA): TGTGCCACCAGCAGAGATCATCCCCTGGTCGGGGGCTCCTACGAGCAGTACTTC. Its protein product is CATSRDHPLVGGSYEQYF.

The chain couples TRBV5-6 to TRBJ1-1; D is ambiguous. Per germline, CDR1 SGHDT and CDR2 YYEEEE. With 0 bases removed from V and 3 bases from J, the gap between germline ends came to 21 bases. The CDR3 runs 18 residues. Here the CDR3 reads CASSLVRGGSSRDTEAFF. In nucleotides, the CDR3 is TGTGCCAGCAGCTTGGTGCGGGGAGGTAGTTCTAGGGACACTGAAGCTTTCTTT.

This rearrangement joins TRBV2 to TRBJ2-1; possible D gene TRBD1, 5 bases. The CDR3 totals 13 residues. The ends were cut back, 2 bases at V and 6 bases at J, with 8 bases in the middle. Germline assignment: CDR1 SNHLY and CDR2 FYNNEI. The CDR3, as DNA: TGTGCCAGCAGTGAAAGACAGTTCAATGAGCAGTTCTTC. Its protein product is CASSERQFNEQFF. The variable domain in full, with the rest retrieved from reference TRBV2 and TRBJ2-1, is EPEVTQTPSHQVTQMGQEVILRCVPISNHLYFYWYRQILGQKVEFLVSFYNNEISEKSEIFDDQFSVERPDGSNFTLKIRSTKLEDSAMYFCASSERQFNEQFFGPGTRLTVL.

The chain links TRBV7-9 to TRBJ2-7, with TRBD2 matching 8 bases. This CDR3 is 13 amino acids long. Germline V CDR1 and CDR2: SEHNR, FQNEAQ (reference sequence). The V gene end was trimmed by 8 bases and the J gene end by 3 bases; junction bases not matched to a gene: 6. CDR3 DNA sequence: TGTGCCAGCGGAGCGGGAGTTGACTACGAGCAGTACTTC. Its translation is CASGAGVDYEQYF.

This rearrangement joins TRBV4-3 to TRBJ2-3, with unresolved D. The CDR3 length is 14 residues. V lost 2 bases and J 0 bases, leaving 6 bases between the germline ends. Germline-derived CDR1 and CDR2 are LGHNA and YSLEER. This CDR3 is CASSQRASTDTQYF. The CDR3 DNA follows: TGCGCCAGCAGCCAAAGGGCTAGCACAGATACGCAGTATTTT.

The chain combines TRBV11-3 with TRBJ2-2; 8 nucleotides line up with TRBD1. The trim removed 4 bases at V and 4 bases at J, leaving 8 bases unmatched. CDR1 SGHNT and CDR2 YENEEA come from the germline V gene. This CDR3 is 16 amino acids long. The CDR3 here is CASSSTTTGATGELFF. CDR3 DNA: TGTGCCAGCAGCTCAACGACGACAGGGGCCACCGGGGAGCTGTTTTTT.

This chain connects TRBV4-3 to TRBJ2-3, with D possibly called TRBD1 or TRBD2 (5 bases each). CDR1 LGHNA and CDR2 YSLEER come from the germline V gene. This CDR3 region has 15 residues. V lost 1 base to trimming and J lost 4 bases, with 12 bases between them. This CDR3 reads CASSQATGPADTQYF. CDR3 DNA: TGCGCCAGCAGCCAAGCTACGGGACCAGCAGATACGCAGTATTTT.

About this clone itself: Other nucleotide sequences in the sample specify the same CDR3. The chain uses TRBV5-4 and TRBJ2-2, with D maybe TRBD2 (6 bases). Germline CDR1 and CDR2: SGHNT and YYREEE (reference sequence). V lost 0 bases, J lost 1 base, and 7 bases lay in between. CDR3 length equals 15 residues. The CDR3 sequence is CASSLGLGNTGELFF. For the CDR3, the DNA is TGTGCCAGCAGCTTGGGACTAGGGAACACCGGGGAGCTGTTTTTT.

The chain joins TRBV4-3 to TRBJ2-3; 12 nucleotides line up with TRBD2. Unmatched junction bases numbered 14, after V lost 5 bases and J lost 2 bases. CDR3 length equals 19 residues. CDR1 and CDR2 from the germline V gene are LGHNA and YSLEER. The DNA for the CDR3 is TGCGCCAGCAGCGAAGCGTTTCTAGCGGGAGGGGGTCACACAGATACGCAGTATTTT. Residues: CASSEAFLAGGGHTDTQYF.

This clone appeared a single time. The chain has TRBV5-1 and TRBJ2-5, with 10 nucleotides matching TRBD1. Germline assignment: CDR1 SGHRS and CDR2 YFSETQ. The CDR3 is made up of 15 amino acids. Unmatched junction bases numbered 8, after V lost 4 bases and J lost 5 bases. The CDR3: CASSVTGGAGETQYF. In nucleotides, the CDR3 is TGCGCCAGCAGCGTGACAGGGGGCGCGGGCGAGACCCAGTACTTC.

Points on this clone: This CDR3 is also generated by other DNA sequences in the sample. The chain uses TRBV2 and TRBJ2-5, with TRBD2 as a possible D gene (5 bases). Per germline, CDR1 SNHLY and CDR2 FYNNEI. This CDR3 spans 13 amino acids. Trimming stripped 4 bases from V and 3 bases from J, with 9 bases between. CDR3 nucleotide sequence: TGTGCCAGCAGTGGGACGGGAAAAGAGACCCAGTACTTC. Encoded protein: CASSGTGKETQYF.

About this clone: Different DNA sequences within this sample yield the same CDR3. The chain couples TRBV5-1 to TRBJ2-7; a weak D match, TRBD2 (5 bases). V was cut by 4 bases and J by 0 bases, with 14 bases left in between. Germline CDR1 and CDR2: SGHRS and YFSETQ. The CDR3 runs 15 residues. The CDR3 region is CASSGGLGSSYEQYF. In DNA form, the CDR3 reads TGCGCCAGCAGCGGCGGTTTAGGGAGCTCCTACGAGCAGTACTTC.

The table lists this clone with a count of one. The chain uses TRBV2 and TRBJ1-5; D may be TRBD1 (6 bases). The CDR3 is 16 residues long. Germline loops: CDR1 SNHLY, CDR2 FYNNEI. V was shortened by 2 bases and J by 6 bases, with 17 bases between the two germline ends. CDR3 DNA: TGTGCCAGCAGTGAATCGGGGGCCAGGGTGGGTCAGCCCCAGCATTTT. It codes for CASSESGARVGQPQHF.